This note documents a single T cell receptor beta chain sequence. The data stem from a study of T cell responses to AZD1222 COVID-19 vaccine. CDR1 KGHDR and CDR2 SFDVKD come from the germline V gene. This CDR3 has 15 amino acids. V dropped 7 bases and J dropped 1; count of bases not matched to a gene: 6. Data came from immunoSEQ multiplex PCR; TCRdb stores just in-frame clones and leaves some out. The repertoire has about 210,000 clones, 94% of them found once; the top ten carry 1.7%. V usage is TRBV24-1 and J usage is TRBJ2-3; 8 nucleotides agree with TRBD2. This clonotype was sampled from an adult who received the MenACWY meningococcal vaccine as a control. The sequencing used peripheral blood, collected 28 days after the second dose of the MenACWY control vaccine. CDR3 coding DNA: TGTGCCACCAGCGGGGGGGCTGGGGGCACAGATACGCAGTATTTT. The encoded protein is CATSGGAGGTDTQYF.